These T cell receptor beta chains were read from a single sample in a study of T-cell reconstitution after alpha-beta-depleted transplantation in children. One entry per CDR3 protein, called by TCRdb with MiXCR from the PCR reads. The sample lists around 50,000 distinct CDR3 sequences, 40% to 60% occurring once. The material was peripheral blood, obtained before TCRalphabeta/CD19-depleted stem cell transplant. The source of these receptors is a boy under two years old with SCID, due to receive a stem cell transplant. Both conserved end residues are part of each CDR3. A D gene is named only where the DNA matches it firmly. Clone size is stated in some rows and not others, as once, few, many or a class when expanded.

cdr3_aa: CASSHTRLAGDEAFF; cdr3_nt: TGTGCCAGCAGTCACACCCGACTCGCGGGGGATGAAGCTTTCTTT; d_call: NA; j_call: TRBJ1-1; v_call: TRBV28; clone_size: once
cdr3_aa: CASSQVVAGGRNIQYF; cdr3_nt: TGTGCCAGCAGCCAAGTTGTAGCGGGGGGGCGGAACATTCAGTACTTC; d_call: TRBD2; j_call: TRBJ2-4; v_call: TRBV4-2; clone_size: NA
cdr3_aa: CASSQDPGTGNTEAFF; cdr3_nt: TGCGCCAGCAGCCAAGATCCCGGGACAGGGAACACTGAAGCTTTCTTT; d_call: TRBD1; j_call: TRBJ1-1; v_call: TRBV4-3; clone_size: few
cdr3_aa: CASSAGRGGYTF; cdr3_nt: TGTGCCAGCAGTGCAGGGAGAGGAGGCTACACCTTC; d_call: NA; j_call: TRBJ1-2; v_call: TRBV2; clone_size: few
cdr3_aa: CSATRTNSNQPQHF; cdr3_nt: TGCAGTGCAACCCGGACGAATAGCAATCAGCCCCAGCATTTT; d_call: NA; j_call: TRBJ1-5; v_call: TRBV20-1; clone_size: many
cdr3_aa: CASSIGGDTQYF; cdr3_nt: TGTGCCAGTAGTATAGGGGGGGATACGCAGTATTTT; d_call: NA; j_call: TRBJ2-3; v_call: TRBV19; clone_size: NA
cdr3_aa: CASSSDRVIGGYTF; cdr3_nt: TGTGCCAGCAGCTCGGACAGGGTAATTGGTGGCTACACCTTC; d_call: TRBD1; j_call: TRBJ1-2; v_call: TRBV7-2; clone_size: NA
cdr3_aa: CSALAPPLNYGYTF; cdr3_nt: TGCAGTGCTTTAGCCCCTCCTCTTAACTATGGCTACACCTTC; d_call: NA; j_call: TRBJ1-2; v_call: TRBV20-1; clone_size: many
cdr3_aa: CSARVDRGISYEQYF; cdr3_nt: TGCAGTGCTAGAGTGGACAGGGGGATCTCCTACGAGCAGTACTTC; d_call: TRBD1; j_call: TRBJ2-7; v_call: TRBV20-1; clone_size: NA
cdr3_aa: CASSPLAGTSTDTQYF; cdr3_nt: TGCGCCAGCAGCCCGCTAGCGGGTACTAGCACAGATACGCAGTATTTT; d_call: TRBD2; j_call: TRBJ2-3; v_call: TRBV5-1; clone_size: NA
cdr3_aa: CASSLGALRHYGYTF; cdr3_nt: TGTGCCAGCAGCTTGGGGGCTCTAAGGCACTATGGCTACACCTTC; d_call: NA; j_call: TRBJ1-2; v_call: TRBV5-6; clone_size: NA
cdr3_aa: CSARQFQGGEFF; cdr3_nt: TGCAGTGCTAGACAGTTCCAGGGCGGGGAGTTCTTC; d_call: NA; j_call: TRBJ2-1; v_call: TRBV20-1; clone_size: NA
cdr3_aa: CASSLQSLGYQETQYF; cdr3_nt: TGTGCCAGCAGCTTACAATCTTTAGGGTACCAAGAGACCCAGTACTTC; d_call: NA; j_call: TRBJ2-5; v_call: TRBV7-8; clone_size: NA
cdr3_aa: CASRTGTPYEQYF; cdr3_nt: TGCGCCAGCCGAACAGGAACCCCCTACGAGCAGTACTTC; d_call: NA; j_call: TRBJ2-7; v_call: TRBV5-1; clone_size: NA
cdr3_aa: CASSLRLAGGRGETQYF; cdr3_nt: TGTGCCAGCAGTTTACGACTAGCGGGGGGCCGCGGGGAGACCCAGTACTTC; d_call: TRBD2; j_call: TRBJ2-5; v_call: TRBV12-3/TRBV12-4; clone_size: NA
cdr3_aa: CASSLDSGGGTDTQYF; cdr3_nt: TGCGCCAGCAGCTTGGACTCCGGGGGAGGCACAGATACGCAGTATTTT; d_call: NA; j_call: TRBJ2-3; v_call: TRBV5-1; clone_size: medium-sized
cdr3_aa: CASSQDLPGTGNTIYF; cdr3_nt: TGTGCCAGCAGCCAAGACCTGCCCGGTACTGGAAACACCATATATTTT; d_call: NA; j_call: TRBJ1-3; v_call: TRBV14; clone_size: once
cdr3_aa: CASSPRDRVNTEAFF; cdr3_nt: TGCGCCAGCAGCCCAAGGGACAGGGTGAACACTGAAGCTTTCTTT; d_call: TRBD1; j_call: TRBJ1-1; v_call: TRBV4-3; clone_size: NA
cdr3_aa: CASSRGLSLTSTDTQYF; cdr3_nt: TGTGCCAGCAGCCGAGGACTGTCGCTTACTAGCACAGATACGCAGTATTTT; d_call: NA; j_call: TRBJ2-3; v_call: TRBV7-9; clone_size: NA
cdr3_aa: CASSLSRGENGYTF; cdr3_nt: TGCGCCAGCAGCTTGAGCAGGGGTGAGAATGGCTACACCTTC; d_call: NA; j_call: TRBJ1-2; v_call: TRBV5-1; clone_size: NA
cdr3_aa: CASSLEAGTQYF; cdr3_nt: TGTGCCAGCAGCTTAGAGGCCGGTACCCAGTACTTC; d_call: NA; j_call: TRBJ2-5; v_call: TRBV7-6; clone_size: many
cdr3_aa: CASSPIPADTQYF; cdr3_nt: TGTGCCAGCAGCCCAATCCCCGCAGATACGCAGTATTTT; d_call: NA; j_call: TRBJ2-3; v_call: TRBV7-3; clone_size: many
cdr3_aa: CASSMSRGQSTDTQYF; cdr3_nt: TGTGCCAGTAGTATGAGTAGGGGACAGAGCACAGATACGCAGTATTTT; d_call: TRBD1; j_call: TRBJ2-3; v_call: TRBV19; clone_size: NA
cdr3_aa: CASSLTVRGDEQYF; cdr3_nt: TGTGCCAGCAGCTTGACAGTCAGGGGGGACGAGCAGTACTTC; d_call: NA; j_call: TRBJ2-7; v_call: TRBV5-6; clone_size: NA
cdr3_aa: CSASSGVSETQYF; cdr3_nt: TGCAGTGCTTCTTCCGGGGTTTCAGAGACCCAGTACTTC; d_call: NA; j_call: TRBJ2-5; v_call: TRBV20-1; clone_size: few
cdr3_aa: CASSQGTGGPVGSYNEQFF; cdr3_nt: TGCGCCAGCAGCCAAGGAACGGGGGGGCCGGTCGGCTCCTACAATGAGCAGTTCTTC; d_call: TRBD2; j_call: TRBJ2-1; v_call: TRBV4-1; clone_size: NA
cdr3_aa: CASTRTGFEGYTF; cdr3_nt: TGTGCCAGCACCCGAACAGGGTTTGAAGGCTACACCTTC; d_call: NA; j_call: TRBJ1-2; v_call: TRBV7-2; clone_size: few
cdr3_aa: CASSDGGTDTDTQYF; cdr3_nt: TGTGCCAGCAGTGACGGCGGCACTGACACAGATACGCAGTATTTT; d_call: NA; j_call: TRBJ2-3; v_call: TRBV6-4; clone_size: few
cdr3_aa: CASSLRGANEKLFF; cdr3_nt: TGTGCCAGCAGCTTAAGGGGCGCTAATGAAAAACTGTTTTTT; d_call: NA; j_call: TRBJ1-4; v_call: TRBV7-2; clone_size: NA
cdr3_aa: CASNLGGYQPQHF; cdr3_nt: TGTGCCAGCAACCTAGGGGGCTATCAGCCCCAGCATTTT; d_call: TRBD1; j_call: TRBJ1-5; v_call: TRBV12-3/TRBV12-4; clone_size: NA
cdr3_aa: CASSTGGGGNQPQHF; cdr3_nt: TGTGCCAGCAGTACCGGGGGAGGGGGCAATCAGCCCCAGCATTTT; d_call: NA; j_call: TRBJ1-5; v_call: TRBV12-3/TRBV12-4; clone_size: NA
cdr3_aa: CASSQAVEDEQYF; cdr3_nt: TGTGCCAGCAGTCAAGCCGTGGAGGACGAGCAGTACTTC; d_call: NA; j_call: TRBJ2-7; v_call: TRBV6-6; clone_size: NA
cdr3_aa: CSAPTGYHEQYF; cdr3_nt: TGCAGTGCCCCAACAGGGTACCACGAGCAGTACTTC; d_call: NA; j_call: TRBJ2-7; v_call: TRBV20-1; clone_size: NA
cdr3_aa: CASSTFYRGQAGELFF; cdr3_nt: TGTGCCAGCAGCACCTTCTACAGGGGGCAGGCCGGGGAGCTGTTTTTT; d_call: TRBD1; j_call: TRBJ2-2; v_call: TRBV5-6; clone_size: NA
cdr3_aa: CASSPGLAVRINEQFF; cdr3_nt: TGCGCCAGCAGCCCCGGACTAGCGGTTAGGATAAATGAGCAGTTCTTC; d_call: TRBD2; j_call: TRBJ2-1; v_call: TRBV5-1; clone_size: few
cdr3_aa: CASSFGKQGTGYTF; cdr3_nt: TGTGCCAGCAGCTTCGGTAAACAGGGTACTGGCTACACCTTC; d_call: NA; j_call: TRBJ1-2; v_call: TRBV5-4; clone_size: few
cdr3_aa: CGSSQEGISGGLSSYNEQFF; cdr3_nt: TGTGGCAGCAGCCAAGAGGGTATTAGCGGGGGCCTTAGCTCCTACAATGAGCAGTTCTTC; d_call: TRBD2; j_call: TRBJ2-1; v_call: TRBV3-1; clone_size: once
cdr3_aa: CASSVTGRRETQYF; cdr3_nt: TGCGCCAGCAGCGTGACGGGACGGAGGGAGACCCAGTACTTC; d_call: NA; j_call: TRBJ2-5; v_call: TRBV5-1; clone_size: NA
cdr3_aa: CASSFRDDTEAFF; cdr3_nt: TGTGCCAGCAGTTTCAGGGACGACACTGAAGCTTTCTTT; d_call: NA; j_call: TRBJ1-1; v_call: TRBV6-5; clone_size: NA
cdr3_aa: CASSSSPHSSRYGYTF; cdr3_nt: TGTGCCAGCAGTTCCAGCCCCCACAGTTCCCGCTATGGCTACACCTTC; d_call: NA; j_call: TRBJ1-2; v_call: TRBV12-3/TRBV12-4; clone_size: NA
cdr3_aa: CASSLVQGRGETQYF; cdr3_nt: TGCGCCAGCAGCTTGGTTCAGGGGAGGGGAGAGACCCAGTACTTC; d_call: NA; j_call: TRBJ2-5; v_call: TRBV5-1; clone_size: once
cdr3_aa: CASSVRLGRGTDTQYF; cdr3_nt: TGTGCCAGCAGTGTCCGACTAGGACGGGGAACAGATACGCAGTATTTT; d_call: NA; j_call: TRBJ2-3; v_call: TRBV25-1; clone_size: NA
cdr3_aa: CASTISRGSDTIYF; cdr3_nt: TGTGCCAGCACAATCTCCAGGGGTAGTGACACCATATATTTT; d_call: NA; j_call: TRBJ1-3; v_call: TRBV6-1; clone_size: NA
cdr3_aa: CASSPQDTQYF; cdr3_nt: TGTGCCAGCAGTCCCCAAGATACGCAGTATTTT; d_call: NA; j_call: TRBJ2-3; v_call: TRBV12-3/TRBV12-4; clone_size: NA